These 26 T cell receptor beta chains came from one sample sequenced in a study of T cell changes during pregnancy in multiple sclerosis. Data came from immunoSEQ multiplex PCR; TCRdb stores just in-frame clones and leaves some out. Of some 93,000 clones listed, 92% are singletons. Sequenced here: peripheral blood, sampled after pregnancy. The receptors were sampled from a female donor with multiple sclerosis, enrolled in a pregnancy study.

The chain links TRBV2 to TRBJ1-2, with D tentatively TRBD1 (6 bases). The germline CDR1 and CDR2 sequences are SNHLY and FYNNEI. The V end was cut by 4 bases, the J end by 8 bases, with 14 bases between. CDR3 length: 13 amino acids. The CDR3 region is CASSGDRKDGYTF. CDR3 DNA: TGTGCCAGCAGTGGAGACAGGAAAGACGGCTACACCTTC.

The table lists this clone with a count of one. CDR3 nucleotides: TGTGCCTGGACCGAGGGTGGGACAGCCTACGAGCAGTACTTC. Residues: CAWTEGGTAYEQYF. V and J are TRBV30 and TRBJ2-7; the match to TRBD1 covers 7 bases. This CDR3 has 14 amino acids. Germline-derived CDR1 and CDR2 are GTSNPN and SVGIG (reference sequence). Trimming removed 4 bases from V and 2 bases from J; junction bases left unmatched: 8.

The chain couples TRBV7-9 to TRBJ2-7; 7 positions agree with TRBD1. The CDR3 consists of 16 residues. Germline lookup yields CDR1 SEHNR and CDR2 FQNEAQ (reference sequence). V shed 5 bases and J 3 bases; nucleotides not matched to a gene: 13. For the CDR3, the DNA is TGTGCCAGCAGCGCATTAACAGGGGTTAGCTTCTACGAGCAGTACTTC. It codes for CASSALTGVSFYEQYF.

The chain employs TRBV7-8 and TRBJ2-1; 9 bases are a match to TRBD2. CDR3 length equals 14 residues. The J segment lost 8 bases and the V segment lost 1 base, leaving 3 bases of the junction unmatched. Germline V gene lookup returns CDR1 SGHVS and CDR2 FQNEAQ. CDR3 nucleotide sequence: TGTGCCAGCAGCTTAGAGGCGGGGGGGGATGAGCAGTTCTTC. This encodes CASSLEAGGDEQFF.

This clone was found once. V gene TRBV19 combines with J gene TRBJ2-7, with 8 bases lining up with TRBD1. The CDR3 runs 13 residues. CDR1 and CDR2 (germline): LNHDA, SQIVND (reference sequence). V was pared by 5 bases and J by 4 bases, with 4 bases of the junction left unmatched. The CDR3 is CASSVTGGYEQYF. The CDR3 nucleotides read TGTGCCAGTAGTGTTACAGGGGGGTACGAGCAGTACTTC.

The gene calls are TRBV30 and TRBJ1-5; D is unresolved. In germline, CDR1 is GTSNPN, CDR2 SVGIG (reference sequence). V was shortened by 0 bases and J by 5 bases, with 8 bases between the two germline ends. This CDR3 is 13 amino acids long. CDR3 nucleotides: TGTGCCTGGAGTGTAGAGTTAGATCAGCCCCAGCATTTT. This encodes CAWSVELDQPQHF.

The chain uses TRBV6-5 and TRBJ1-2, with 7 bases that match TRBD1. CDR3 length: 15 residues. V shed 0 bases and J 7 bases; nucleotides not matched to a gene: 8. Germline lookup yields CDR1 MNHEY and CDR2 SVGAGI. The CDR3: CASSYSAQGLGGYTF. Here the CDR3 DNA reads TGTGCCAGCAGTTACTCAGCACAGGGGCTAGGTGGCTACACCTTC.

This chain uses TRBV27 with TRBJ2-1, with TRBD2 matching 14 bases. J was trimmed by 6 bases and V by 5 bases; bases with no gene match: 12. The CDR3 is 18 residues long. Germline V gives CDR1 MNHEY, CDR2 SMNVEV (reference sequence). The CDR3 is CASSPMPGTSGSFNEQFF. The CDR3 DNA reads TGTGCCAGCAGTCCGATGCCCGGGACTAGCGGGAGTTTCAATGAGCAGTTCTTC.

This clone was counted at least ten times. The V gene is TRBV5-1, the J gene TRBJ1-1; 7 bases line up with TRBD1. Germline trimming cut 0 bases from V and 6 bases from J; bases unmatched to any gene: 8. This CDR3 region has 15 residues. Germline lookup yields CDR1 SGHRS and CDR2 YFSETQ. CDR3 nucleotides: TGCGCCAGCAGCTTGGGGACAGGCCAGGTGGCTGAAGCTTTCTTT. It codes for CASSLGTGQVAEAFF. Together with reference TRBV5-1 and TRBJ1-1, the CDR3 gives the full variable domain: KAGVTQTPRYLIKTRGQQVTLSCSPISGHRSVSWYQQTPGQGLQFLFEYFSETQRNKGNFPGRFSGRQFSNSRSEMNVSTLELGDSALYLCASSLGTGQVAEAFFGQGTRLTVV.

This chain links TRBV9 with TRBJ1-4; 9 bases are shared with TRBD1. Germline V gene sequence: CDR1 SGDLS, CDR2 YYNGEE. The CDR3 spans 14 residues. After removal of 2 bases from V and 5 bases from J, the junction contained 1 base not matched to a gene. CDR3: CASSVGQGNEKLFF. CDR3 nucleotides: TGTGCCAGCAGCGTTGGACAGGGGAATGAAAAACTGTTTTTT.

The genes are TRBV5-6 and TRBJ2-1, with D possibly TRBD1 on 7 matching bases. There are 17 residues in the CDR3. Germline assignment: CDR1 SGHDT and CDR2 YYEEEE. Trimming pared 6 bases from V and 5 bases from J, leaving 24 bases between. The DNA of the CDR3 is TGTGCCAGCATAGCTTTAGACAGGGAGGAATGGGACAATGAGCAGTTCTTC. It yields the protein CASIALDREEWDNEQFF.

V and J are TRBV5-1 and TRBJ1-1, with 7 bases lining up with TRBD1. The CDR3 runs to 15 residues. Germline CDR1 reads SGHRS; CDR2 reads YFSETQ. The junction had 8 bases not matched to a gene; V was cut back by 2 bases and J by 4 bases. The CDR3 protein is CASSLQGLGLTEAFF. In DNA, the CDR3 is TGCGCCAGCAGCTTACAGGGGCTAGGACTCACTGAAGCTTTCTTT.

The rearrangement uses TRBV28 and TRBJ2-7, with a weak D call TRBD1 (7 bases). Germline V gene lookup returns CDR1 MDHEN and CDR2 SYDVKM. This CDR3 has 13 residues. The V end was cut by 7 bases, the J end by 1 base, with 11 bases between. CDR3 nucleotides: TGTGCCAGCACCTCAGGGGGGTCCTACGAGCAGTACTTC. As protein: CASTSGGSYEQYF.

The chain recombines TRBV7-3 with TRBJ2-1; TRBD2 matches at 10 bases. The germline gives CDR1 SGHTA, CDR2 FQGTGA. The V and J ends lost 6 bases and 6 bases, in that order; junction bases with no gene match: 8. This CDR3 is 15 amino acids long. CDR3 nucleotides: TGTGCCAGCAGGGCGAGCGGGGGGGCAGTCAATGAGCAGTTCTTC. Its protein product is CASRASGGAVNEQFF.

The chain has TRBV27 and TRBJ1-1; tentative D call: TRBD1 (5 bases). CDR1 MNHEY and CDR2 SMNVEV come from the germline V gene (reference sequence). The CDR3 loop spans 12 amino acids. Trimming shortened V by 1 base and J by 6 bases, and 6 bases separated the two germline ends. The DNA of the CDR3 is TGTGCCAGCAGTTTATGGGGGGCTGAAGCTTTCTTT. Protein product: CASSLWGAEAFF.

This chain uses TRBV4-3 with TRBJ2-7; 7 nucleotides line up with TRBD1. This CDR3 comprises 15 residues. From germline, CDR1 is LGHNA and CDR2 YSLEER. With 4 bases clipped from V and 2 bases from J, the junction kept 8 bases outside the gene matches. The CDR3 loop reads CASSPYRGVTYEQYF. As DNA, the CDR3 is TGCGCCAGCAGCCCCTACAGGGGAGTGACCTACGAGCAGTACTTC.

This clone showed up just once. V usage is TRBV7-2 and J usage is TRBJ2-7; 7 nucleotides align to TRBD2. V shed 5 bases, J shed 6 bases, and the junction held 13 bases outside the gene matches. Looked up from germline, CDR1 is SGHTA and CDR2 is FQGNSA. The CDR3 totals 15 residues. In DNA form, the CDR3 reads TGTGCCAGCAGCCAAAGCGGGATGGGGGTCGGCGAGCAGTACTTC. Translation: CASSQSGMGVGEQYF.

The rearrangement uses TRBV14 and TRBJ2-5; TRBD2 is a possible D gene (6 bases). Per the germline V gene, CDR1 is SGHDN and CDR2 is FVKESK. CDR3 size: 14 residues. The V end lost 4 bases, the J end lost 3 bases, and 12 bases lay between the germline ends. In DNA form, the CDR3 reads TGTGCCAGCAGCCGGACTATGGGGGAAGAGACCCAGTACTTC. Its translation is CASSRTMGEETQYF.

CDR3 bases: TGTGCCAGCAGTTTATATTATCGGGGACAGGGCTTACTAGAGCCCCAGCATTTT. Translated: CASSLYYRGQGLLEPQHF. The V and J genes are TRBV27 and TRBJ1-5; 9 bases are a match to TRBD1. V was clipped by 1 base and J by 8 bases; unmatched bases: 15. The CDR3 totals 18 residues. Germline lookup yields CDR1 MNHEY and CDR2 SMNVEV (reference sequence).

The genes are TRBV27 and TRBJ2-7; TRBD2 matches 7 bases. With 6 bases clipped from V and 0 bases from J, the junction kept 8 bases outside the gene matches. The CDR3 runs to 15 residues. Germline-derived CDR1 and CDR2 are MNHEY and SMNVEV (reference sequence). The CDR3 DNA sequence: TGTGCCAGCAGATGGGGGGGGAGCAGCTCCTACGAGCAGTACTTC. This gives the protein CASRWGGSSSYEQYF.

This clone occurred a few times. J is TRBJ1-5 and V is TRBV30; the match to TRBD1 covers 9 bases. V lost 2 bases to trimming and J lost 5 bases; unmatched junction nucleotides: 1. The CDR3 covers 13 residues. Germline CDR1 and CDR2: GTSNPN and SVGIG (reference sequence). CDR3 DNA sequence: TGTGCCTGGAGTAGACAGGGGGATCAGCCCCAGCATTTT. It yields the protein CAWSRQGDQPQHF.

A few counts support this clone. Relative to the germline gene, one junction end is altered; a read error may explain this. The rearrangement joins TRBV10-1 to TRBJ1-1, with D possibly TRBD1 on 6 matching bases. There are 14 residues in the CDR3. Looked up from germline, CDR1 is WNHNN and CDR2 is SYGVQD (reference sequence). CDR3 region: CASSESTGNPEAFF. CDR3 nucleotide sequence: TGCGCCAGCAGTGAGTCTACAGGGAACCCTGAAGCTTTCTTT.

This chain links TRBV2 with TRBJ2-7; TRBD2 might be the D (6 bases). The CDR3 covers 14 residues. V lost 3 bases to trimming and J lost 2 bases, with 11 bases between them. From germline, CDR1 is SNHLY and CDR2 FYNNEI. In nucleotides, the CDR3 is TGTGCCAGCAGTGACCTAGCGCCTCCCTACGAGCAGTACTTC. This gives the protein CASSDLAPPYEQYF.

The chain employs TRBV25-1 and TRBJ2-2; the D gene is possibly TRBD1 (6 bases). This CDR3 has 16 amino acids. Trimming shortened V by 0 bases and J by 3 bases, and 11 bases separated the two germline ends. Germline CDR1 reads MGHDK; CDR2 reads SYGVNS. This CDR3 reads CASSEYTGLDTGELFF. The CDR3 DNA reads as TGTGCCAGCAGTGAATATACAGGGCTTGACACCGGGGAGCTGTTTTTT.

The V call is TRBV6-5, the J call TRBJ1-1, with D tentatively TRBD1 (5 bases). Germline CDR1 MNHEY, CDR2 SVGAGI. This CDR3 has 14 residues. Trimming removed 10 bases at V and 1 base at J, with 16 bases between. The CDR3 is CATGPGGSNTEAFF. The CDR3 DNA sequence: TGTGCCACCGGGCCCGGGGGGTCGAACACTGAAGCTTTCTTT.

Written as DNA, the CDR3 is TGTGCCAGCAGTCCGCCGGAGGGTCATAATGAAAAACTGTTTTTT. This translates into CASSPPEGHNEKLFF. J is TRBJ1-4 and V is TRBV28; D gene uncertain. Trimming cost V 5 bases and J 4 bases, with 14 bases left between them. CDR1 is MDHEN and CDR2 is SYDVKM in the germline V gene. There are 15 residues in the CDR3. Combining the CDR3 with reference TRBV28 and TRBJ1-4 gives the whole variable domain DVKVTQSSRYLVKRTGEKVFLECVQDMDHENMFWYRQDPGLGLRLIYFSYDVKMKEKGDIPEGYSVSREKKERFSLILESASTNQTSMYLCASSPPEGHNEKLFFGSGTQLSVL.